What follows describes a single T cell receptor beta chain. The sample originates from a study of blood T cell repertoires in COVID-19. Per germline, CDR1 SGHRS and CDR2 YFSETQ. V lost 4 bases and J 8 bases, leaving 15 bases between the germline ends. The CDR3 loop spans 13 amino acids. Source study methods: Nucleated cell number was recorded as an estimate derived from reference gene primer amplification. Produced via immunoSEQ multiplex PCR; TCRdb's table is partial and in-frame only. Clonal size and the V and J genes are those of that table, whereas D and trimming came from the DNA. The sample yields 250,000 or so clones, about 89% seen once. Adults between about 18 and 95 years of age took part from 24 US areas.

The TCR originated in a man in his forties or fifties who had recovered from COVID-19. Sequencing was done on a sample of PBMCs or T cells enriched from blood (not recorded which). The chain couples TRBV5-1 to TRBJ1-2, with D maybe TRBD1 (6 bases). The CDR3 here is CASSPGAGVGYTF. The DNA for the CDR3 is TGCGCCAGCAGCCCTGGGGCAGGGGTCGGCTACACCTTC.